The sequence of this T cell receptor (beta chain) was determined in a study of molecular identifiers for immune sequencing clone quantification. Study-level information: Five aliquots were made in replicates from the RNA of about 20,000 or 100,000 naive CD8 cells, and four were sequenced.

Trimming stripped 1 base from V and 13 bases from J, with 17 bases between. CDR1 GTSNPN and CDR2 SVGIG come from the germline V gene (reference sequence). This CDR3 region has 13 residues. This clonotype was counted once. Bulk TCR libraries were made with methods that had been previously described and with listed TCR primers. TCRdb independently ran MiXCR on the PCR reads; one entry per CDR3 protein. Seen here are approximately 670,000 distinct CDR3 sequences, 20% observed once, and the top ten hold 0.7% to 1%. Sequencing libraries of naive CD8 cells derived from approximately 20,000 to 1,000,000 sorted cells with 10%, 30% or 50% RNA. Naive CD8 T cells underwent sorting with the CD8+CD4-CCR7+CD45RA+ definition.

The clonotype was recovered from a human donor in good health. Some libraries in this study had Jurkat cell RNA spiked in. This chain uses TRBV30 with TRBJ2-4, with D unclear. Specimen: naive CD8+ T cells from blood, with Jurkat cell RNA spiked in. Subset described: FACS-sorted CD8+CD4-CCR7+CD45RA+ naive T cells. In DNA, the CDR3 is TGTGCCTGGAGTGATTTGCCGACCTCGGAGCAGTACTTC. Its translation is CAWSDLPTSEQYF. Full variable domain (remainder filled in from reference TRBV30 and TRBJ2-4): SQTIHQWPATLVQPVGSPLSLECTVEGTSNPNLYWYRQAAGRGLQLLFYSVGIGQISSEVPQNLSASRPQDRQFILSSKKLLLSDSGFYLCAWSDLPTSEQYFGAGTRLSVL.